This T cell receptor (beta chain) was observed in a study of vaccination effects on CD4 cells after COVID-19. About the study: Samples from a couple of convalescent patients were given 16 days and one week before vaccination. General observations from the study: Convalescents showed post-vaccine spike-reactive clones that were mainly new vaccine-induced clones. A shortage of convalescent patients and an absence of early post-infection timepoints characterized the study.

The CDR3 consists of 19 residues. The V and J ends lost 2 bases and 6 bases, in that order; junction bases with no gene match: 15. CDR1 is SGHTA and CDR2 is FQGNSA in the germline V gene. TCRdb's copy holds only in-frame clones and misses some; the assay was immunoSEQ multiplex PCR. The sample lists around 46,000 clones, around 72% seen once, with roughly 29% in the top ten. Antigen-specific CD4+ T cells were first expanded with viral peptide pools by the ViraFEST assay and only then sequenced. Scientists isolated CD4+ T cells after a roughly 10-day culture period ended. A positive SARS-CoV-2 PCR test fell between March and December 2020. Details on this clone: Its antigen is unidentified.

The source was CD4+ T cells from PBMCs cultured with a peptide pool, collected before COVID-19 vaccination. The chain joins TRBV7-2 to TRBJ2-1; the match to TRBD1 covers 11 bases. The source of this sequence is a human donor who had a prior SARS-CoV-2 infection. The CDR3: CASSLIGTGGGSRANEQFF. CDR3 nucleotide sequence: TGTGCCAGCAGCTTAATCGGGACAGGGGGTGGAAGTAGGGCCAATGAGCAGTTCTTC.